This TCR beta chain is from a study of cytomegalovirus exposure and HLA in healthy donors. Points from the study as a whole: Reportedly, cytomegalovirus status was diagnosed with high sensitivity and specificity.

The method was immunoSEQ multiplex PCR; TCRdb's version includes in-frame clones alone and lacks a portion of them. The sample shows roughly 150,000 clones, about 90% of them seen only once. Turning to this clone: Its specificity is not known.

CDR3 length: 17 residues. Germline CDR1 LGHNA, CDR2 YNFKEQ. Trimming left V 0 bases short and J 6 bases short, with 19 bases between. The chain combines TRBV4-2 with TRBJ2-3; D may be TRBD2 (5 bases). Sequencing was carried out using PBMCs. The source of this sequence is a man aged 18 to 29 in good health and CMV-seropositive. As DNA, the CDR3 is TGTGCCAGCAGCCAAGAAGGGAGTTGGAGTAAAGGGGATACGCAGTATTTT. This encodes CASSQEGSWSKGDTQYF.